The 8 T cell receptor beta chains listed next were all sequenced from one sample in a study of identical twins. TCRdb re-called the 5' RACE reads through MiXCR, storing one row per CDR3 protein. This sample has 200,000 to 250,000 distinct CDR3 sequences, with 6.5% to 8% found just once. The sample also formed part of further work on T cells expressing NK-cell markers.

The sample taken for sequencing was CD8+ T cells sorted from blood. The source of these receptors is a young woman in good health.

V usage is TRBV5-4 and J usage is TRBJ1-1; D is uncertain. The CDR3 runs 12 residues. Germline loops: CDR1 SGHNT, CDR2 YYREEE (reference sequence). Between the trimmed V and J ends, which lost 3 bases and 2 bases, there was a span of 5 bases. The CDR3 reads CASSYHNTEAFF. The CDR3 DNA reads TGTGCCAGCAGCTACCACAACACTGAAGCTTTCTTT. The variable domain in full, completed from reference TRBV5-4 and TRBJ1-1, reads ETGVTQSPTHLIKTRGQQVTLRCSSQSGHNTVSWYQQALGQGPQFIFQYYREEENGRGNFPPRFSGLQFPNYSSELNVNALELDDSALYLCASSYHNTEAFFGQGTRLTVV.

This clonotype has just a few counts. The V gene is TRBV7-3, the J gene TRBJ1-6; 9 bases line up with TRBD1. The CDR3 is 15 amino acids. V lost 5 bases, J lost 8 bases, and 7 bases stayed unmatched. From germline, CDR1 is SGHTA and CDR2 FQGTGA. The chain's CDR3 is CASSPGDRAHSPLHF. CDR3 coding DNA: TGTGCCAGCAGCCCAGGGGACAGGGCCCATTCACCCCTCCACTTT.

This clonotype was counted only a few times. The chain employs TRBV7-8 and TRBJ2-3; 9 nucleotides align to TRBD2. Germline V gene data show CDR1 as SGHVS and CDR2 as FQNEAQ. This CDR3 has 16 residues. Unmatched junction bases numbered 2, after V lost 1 base and J lost 0 bases. CDR3 sequence: CASSLGRGGSTDTQYF. CDR3 nucleotide sequence: TGTGCCAGCAGCTTAGGGCGGGGGGGGAGCACAGATACGCAGTATTTT.

The chain links TRBV5-1 to TRBJ2-7, with D tentatively TRBD1 (5 bases). Trimming removed 4 bases from V and 2 bases from J, with 13 bases in between. The germline V gene encodes CDR1 SGHRS and CDR2 YFSETQ. CDR3 length equals 14 residues. The CDR3: CASSSAGITYEQYF. CDR3 nucleotides: TGCGCCAGCAGCAGTGCAGGGATAACCTACGAGCAGTACTTC.

In this sample, this clonotype turned up a few times. The chain combines TRBV27 with TRBJ2-7, with 7 positions matching TRBD1. In germline, CDR1 is MNHEY, CDR2 SMNVEV (reference sequence). Trimming took 0 bases from V and 2 from J; bases not matched to a gene: 7. The CDR3 sequence is 16 residues long. CDR3 in DNA: TGTGCCAGCAGTTTATCAGGGGGCAATCGTGCCTACGAGCAGTACTTC. Its protein product is CASSLSGGNRAYEQYF.

This clonotype was seen at least ten times. The chain links TRBV12-3 or TRBV12-4 to TRBJ2-7; D unclear. The CDR3 spans 13 residues. V gave up 3 bases and J gave up 7 bases, with 13 bases separating them. CDR3 loop: CASSLVGSGEQYF. The CDR3 DNA follows: TGTGCCAGCAGTTTGGTAGGCTCGGGTGAGCAGTACTTC.

In regard to this clonotype: A single base separates this from a much larger clone, so it may be a read error. J is TRBJ2-2 and V is TRBV12-3 or TRBV12-4; D unclear. CDR3 length: 12 residues. Trimming took 4 bases from V and 4 from J, leaving 4 bases between them. CDR3: CASSWVTGELFF. CDR3 DNA sequence: TGTGCCAGCAGTTGGGTCACCGGGGAGCTGTTTTTT.

V gene TRBV12-3 or TRBV12-4 combines with J gene TRBJ1-1; D call uncertain. Trimming removed 2 bases at V and 7 bases at J, with 8 bases between. This CDR3 has 12 amino acids. Here the CDR3 reads CASSLRNGEAFF. CDR3 in DNA: TGTGCCAGCAGTTTACGTAATGGTGAAGCTTTCTTT.